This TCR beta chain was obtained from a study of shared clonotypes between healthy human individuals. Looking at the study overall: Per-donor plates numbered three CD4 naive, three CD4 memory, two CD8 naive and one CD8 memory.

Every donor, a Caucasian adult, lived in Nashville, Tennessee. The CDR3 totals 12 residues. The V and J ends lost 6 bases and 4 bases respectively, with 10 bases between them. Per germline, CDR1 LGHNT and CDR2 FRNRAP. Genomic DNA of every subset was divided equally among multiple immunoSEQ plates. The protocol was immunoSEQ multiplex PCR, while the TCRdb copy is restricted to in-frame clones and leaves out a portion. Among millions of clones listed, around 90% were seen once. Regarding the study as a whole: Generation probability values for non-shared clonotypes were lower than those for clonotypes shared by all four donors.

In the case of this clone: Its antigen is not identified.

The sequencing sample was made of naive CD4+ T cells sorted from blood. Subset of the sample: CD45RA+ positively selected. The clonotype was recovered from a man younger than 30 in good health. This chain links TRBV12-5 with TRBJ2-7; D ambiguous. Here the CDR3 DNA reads TGTGCTAGTGGAGACGGGCCATACGAGCAGTACTTC. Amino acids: CASGDGPYEQYF.